This TCR beta chain was captured by sequencing in a study of blood T cell repertoires in COVID-19. For the study at large: Samples taken during acute and convalescent COVID-19 were collected in the United States, Italy and Spain. PBMCs, B-cell-depleted T cells, or T cells provided the cDNA or gDNA that made up the material.

Original processing notes: Reference gene primers were amplified, and this amplification served to estimate nucleated cell counts. The data were produced by immunoSEQ multiplex PCR, yet TCRdb's version contains in-frame clones alone and is incomplete. V and J calls and clone size follow that table, whereas D and trimming were derived from the DNA. The table lists roughly 62,000 clones, 84% of them singletons. One Seattle source followed patients from active infection through their disease course. This CDR3 is built from 23 residues. V was pared by 3 bases and J by 0 bases, with 33 bases between. CDR1 is LGHDT and CDR2 is YNNKEL in the germline V gene (reference sequence).

This clonotype was obtained from a man older than 75 with COVID-19, enrolled during active disease. Sequenced material: peripheral blood. The chain has TRBV3-1 (or the pseudogene TRBV3-2) and TRBJ1-5, with a weak D call TRBD1 (5 bases). CDR3 bases: TGTGCCAGCAGCCACCCCCAGAAGGTGAGGGACTCAGCTCCTATCTATAGCAATCAGCCCCAGCATTTT. Protein product: CASSHPQKVRDSAPIYSNQPQHF.